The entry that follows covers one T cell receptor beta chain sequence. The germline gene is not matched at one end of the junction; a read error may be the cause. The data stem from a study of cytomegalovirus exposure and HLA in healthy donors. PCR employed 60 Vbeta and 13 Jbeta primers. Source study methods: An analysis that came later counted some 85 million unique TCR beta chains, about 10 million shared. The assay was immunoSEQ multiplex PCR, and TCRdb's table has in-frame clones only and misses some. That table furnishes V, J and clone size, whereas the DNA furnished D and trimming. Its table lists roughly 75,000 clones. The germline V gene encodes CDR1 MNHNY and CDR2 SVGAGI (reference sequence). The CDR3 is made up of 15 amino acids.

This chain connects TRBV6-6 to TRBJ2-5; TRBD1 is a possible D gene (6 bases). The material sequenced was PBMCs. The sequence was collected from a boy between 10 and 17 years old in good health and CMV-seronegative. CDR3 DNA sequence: TGTGCCAGCAGAGAGGTCCAGGGACACATGGAGAACCAGTACTTC. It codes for CASREVQGHMENQYF.